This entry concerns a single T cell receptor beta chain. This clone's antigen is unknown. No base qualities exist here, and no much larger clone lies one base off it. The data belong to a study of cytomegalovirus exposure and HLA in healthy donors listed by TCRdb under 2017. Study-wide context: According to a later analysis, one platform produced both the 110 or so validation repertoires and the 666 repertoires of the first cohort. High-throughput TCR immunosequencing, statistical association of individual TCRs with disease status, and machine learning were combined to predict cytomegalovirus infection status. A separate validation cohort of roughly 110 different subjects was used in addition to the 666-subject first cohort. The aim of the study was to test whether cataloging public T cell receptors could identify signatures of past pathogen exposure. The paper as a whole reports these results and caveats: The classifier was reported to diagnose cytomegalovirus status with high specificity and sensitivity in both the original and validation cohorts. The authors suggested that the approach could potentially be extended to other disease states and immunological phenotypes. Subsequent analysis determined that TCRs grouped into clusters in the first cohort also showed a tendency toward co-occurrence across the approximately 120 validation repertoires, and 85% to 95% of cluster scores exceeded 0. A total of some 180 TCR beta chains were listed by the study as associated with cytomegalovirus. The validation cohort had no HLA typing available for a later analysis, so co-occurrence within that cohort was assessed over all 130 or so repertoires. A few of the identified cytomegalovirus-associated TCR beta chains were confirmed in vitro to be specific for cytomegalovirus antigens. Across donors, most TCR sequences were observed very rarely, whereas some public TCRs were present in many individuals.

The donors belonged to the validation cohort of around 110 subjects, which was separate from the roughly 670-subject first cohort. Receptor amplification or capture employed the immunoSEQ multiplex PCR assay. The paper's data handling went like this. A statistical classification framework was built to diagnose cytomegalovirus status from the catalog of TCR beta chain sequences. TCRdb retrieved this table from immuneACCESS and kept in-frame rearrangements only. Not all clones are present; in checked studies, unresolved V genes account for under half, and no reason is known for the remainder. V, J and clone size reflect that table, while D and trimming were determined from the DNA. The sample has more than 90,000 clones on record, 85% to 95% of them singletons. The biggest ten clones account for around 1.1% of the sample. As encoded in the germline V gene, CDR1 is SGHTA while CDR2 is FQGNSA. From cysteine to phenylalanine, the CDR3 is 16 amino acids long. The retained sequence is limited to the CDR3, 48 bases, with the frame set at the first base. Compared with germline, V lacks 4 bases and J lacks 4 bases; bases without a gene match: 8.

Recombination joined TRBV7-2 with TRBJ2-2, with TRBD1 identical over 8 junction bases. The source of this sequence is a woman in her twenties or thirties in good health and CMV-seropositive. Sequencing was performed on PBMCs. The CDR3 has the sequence CASSSGTGVGTGELFF. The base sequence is TGTGCCAGCAGCTCAGGGACAGGAGTAGGCACCGGGGAGCTGTTTTTT.